The 31 T cell receptor beta chains presented below share a single source sample, sequenced in a study of CD8+ T cells in alopecia areata. Treatment in this sample: oral pan-JAK inhibitor, 5-10 mg twice daily. RNA, once extracted, was reverse transcribed into cDNA for use as the sequencing template. The table came from immunoSEQ multiplex PCR; TCRdb's copy has only in-frame clones and leaves some out. The table has about 110,000 clones, roughly 89% seen once. Material: CD8+ T cells sorted from blood, obtained at week 24, from a patient treated with tofacitinib. The source of these receptors is a human donor with alopecia areata.

The genes are TRBV4-1 and TRBJ1-5, with D perhaps TRBD1 (6 bases). CDR1 is MGHRA, CDR2 YSYEKL, per germline. V was clipped by 1 base and J by 0 bases, with 19 bases between them. CDR3 length equals 19 residues. The CDR3 nucleotides read TGCGCCAGCAGCCAAGGCCCCCAGGACAGACTGTATAGCAATCAGCCCCAGCATTTT. This encodes CASSQGPQDRLYSNQPQHF.

The V gene is TRBV6-5, the J gene TRBJ1-5, with D uncertain. This CDR3 contains 14 residues. CDR1 and CDR2 from the germline V gene are MNHEY and SVGAGI. Deletions cut 6 bases from V and 4 bases from J, with 13 bases between. The CDR3 region is CASSSATSNQPQHF. The CDR3 DNA reads as TGTGCCAGCAGCTCCGCTACTTCTAATCAGCCCCAGCATTTT.

The chain joins TRBV13 to TRBJ2-7; 10 nucleotides match TRBD1. Germline V gene data show CDR1 as PRHDT and CDR2 as FYEKMQ (reference sequence). CDR3 length: 11 residues. Trimming at V came to 5 bases and at J to 12 bases, leaving 4 bases not matched to a gene. This chain's CDR3 is CASSKGTGVYF. The CDR3 nucleotides read TGTGCCAGCAGCAAAGGGACAGGGGTGTACTTC. The full variable domain, with the rest looked up from reference TRBV13 and TRBJ2-7, is AAGVIQSPRHLIKEKRETATLKCYPIPRHDTVYWYQQGPGQDPQFLISFYEKMQSDKGSIPDRFSAQQFSDYHSELNMSSLELGDSALYFCASSKGTGVYFGPGTRLTVT.

The chain is built from TRBV28 and TRBJ2-3; 7 nucleotides align to TRBD1. CDR3 length: 15 amino acids. The germline CDR1 and CDR2 sequences are MDHEN and SYDVKM. V shed 5 bases and J 4 bases; nucleotides not matched to a gene: 9. In nucleotides, the CDR3 is TGTGCCAGCAGTCCAATACAGGGGATAGCAGATACGCAGTATTTT. Translation: CASSPIQGIADTQYF.

J is TRBJ2-7 and V is TRBV19; 8 bases align to TRBD1. After removal of 6 bases from V and 5 bases from J, the junction contained 9 bases not matched to a gene. CDR1 is LNHDA and CDR2 is SQIVND in the germline V gene (reference sequence). The CDR3 extends over 14 amino acids. CDR3: CASRSTGESHEQYF. The CDR3, as DNA: TGTGCCAGTAGATCGACAGGGGAATCCCACGAGCAGTACTTC. The full variable domain, in which reference TRBV19 and TRBJ2-7 provide the parts outside the CDR3, is DGGITQSPKYLFRKEGQNVTLSCEQNLNHDAMYWYRQDPGQGLRLIYYSQIVNDFQKGDIAEGYSVSREKKESFPLTVTSAQKNPTAFYLCASRSTGESHEQYFGPGTRLTVT.

This clone was seen more than once but under ten times. Written as DNA, the CDR3 is TGTGCCAGCAGCCAAAGCGCGGACTCAACGCAGTATTTT. Its protein product is CASSQSADSTQYF. The V call is TRBV7-9, the J call TRBJ2-3, with D perhaps matching TRBD2 (5 bases). The germline V and J ends were trimmed by 5 bases and 9 bases, with 15 bases remaining between them. The V gene's germline CDR1 is SEHNR and CDR2 FQNEAQ (reference sequence). The CDR3 spans 13 residues.

The CDR3 is CASSHPGQTYNEQFF. The CDR3 DNA follows: TGTGCCAGCAGCCATCCGGGACAGACCTACAATGAGCAGTTCTTC. The chain employs TRBV7-2 and TRBJ2-1, with 7 bases fitting TRBD1. The J segment lost 2 bases and the V segment lost 5 bases, leaving 6 bases of the junction unmatched. This CDR3 has 15 amino acids. Germline CDR1 reads SGHTA; CDR2 reads FQGNSA.

This sequence joins TRBV5-1 and TRBJ1-1; TRBD1 is a possible D gene (6 bases). Germline CDR1 SGHRS, CDR2 YFSETQ. The CDR3 loop spans 16 amino acids. The ends were cut back, 4 bases at V and 4 bases at J, with 20 bases in the middle. The DNA of the CDR3 is TGCGCCAGCAGCCCAGTAGATGCAGGGGAAGGCACTGAAGCTTTCTTT. This codes for CASSPVDAGEGTEAFF.

V usage is TRBV4-3 and J usage is TRBJ2-7, with a weak D call TRBD2 (5 bases). V lost 0 bases and J 0 bases, leaving 12 bases between the germline ends. There are 16 residues in the CDR3. The germline CDR1 and CDR2 sequences are LGHNA and YSLEER. The CDR3 reads CASSQDTRGSSYEQYF. The CDR3 DNA sequence: TGCGCCAGCAGCCAAGATACCCGTGGGAGCTCCTACGAGCAGTACTTC.

The table lists this clone with a few counts. This chain links TRBV7-9 with TRBJ2-7; no reliable D call. The CDR3 contains 13 residues. The V end lost 4 bases, the J end lost 3 bases, and 10 bases lay between the germline ends. Per the germline V gene, CDR1 is SEHNR and CDR2 is FQNEAQ (reference sequence). This chain's CDR3 is CASSSPILYEQYF. The CDR3 coding sequence is TGTGCCAGCAGCTCCCCCATACTCTACGAGCAGTACTTC.

The rearrangement joins TRBV29-1 to TRBJ1-2; D call uncertain. V lost 0 bases and J lost 4, with 12 bases in between. The CDR3 runs to 14 residues. CDR1 and CDR2 from the germline V gene are SQVTM and ANQGSEA. The CDR3 DNA follows: TGCAGCGTTGAAGATGAAGTCAGCCTCTATGGCTACACCTTC. Amino acids: CSVEDEVSLYGYTF.

The chain joins TRBV6-6 to TRBJ2-1, with 10 bases identical to TRBD1. The CDR3 contains 16 residues. CDR1 and CDR2 (germline): MNHNY, SVGAGI (reference sequence). V lost 4 bases and J lost 6; bases outside the gene matches: 9. CDR3 DNA: TGTGCCAGCAGTTTTACGGGACAGGGGACTTCCAATGAGCAGTTCTTC. This codes for CASSFTGQGTSNEQFF.

The rearrangement uses TRBV27 and TRBJ2-7, with D maybe TRBD2 (6 bases). This CDR3 comprises 14 residues. Germline CDR1 is MNHEY and CDR2 is SMNVEV (reference sequence). Trimming left V 6 bases short and J 3 bases short, with 15 bases between. CDR3 sequence reads: CASRDGGTRYEQYF. For the CDR3, the DNA is TGTGCCAGCAGGGATGGGGGGACCCGCTACGAGCAGTACTTC.

Notes on this clone: The same CDR3 arises from other DNA sequences in this sample as well. The chain has TRBV4-1 and TRBJ2-7, with 8 bases matching TRBD1. The V segment lost 0 bases and the J segment 4 bases; nucleotides outside the gene matches: 2. Germline V gives CDR1 MGHRA, CDR2 YSYEKL. This CDR3 is built from 14 residues. The CDR3 region is CASSQDGTGYEQYF. The CDR3 nucleotides are TGCGCCAGCAGCCAAGATGGGACAGGATACGAGCAGTACTTC.

The chain is built from TRBV4-2 and TRBJ2-7; 8 bases map to TRBD1. The CDR3 is made up of 16 amino acids. V trimming: 0 bases; J trimming: 0 bases; junction bases outside the gene matches: 4. Germline-derived CDR1 and CDR2 are LGHNA and YNFKEQ. Written as DNA, the CDR3 is TGTGCCAGCAGCCAAGAGAGGCAGGGGGCCTCCTACGAGCAGTACTTC. Amino acid sequence: CASSQERQGASYEQYF.

V usage is TRBV7-2 and J usage is TRBJ2-7; TRBD1 agrees at 9 bases. V trimming: 5 bases; J trimming: 2 bases; junction bases outside the gene matches: 4. In germline, CDR1 is SGHTA, CDR2 FQGNSA. The length of the CDR3 is 14 residues. The CDR3 region is CASSLDRGAYEQYF. The CDR3 nucleotides read TGTGCCAGCAGCCTGGACAGGGGAGCCTACGAGCAGTACTTC. Full variable domain (remainder filled in from reference TRBV7-2 and TRBJ2-7): GAGVSQSPSNKVTEKGKDVELRCDPISGHTALYWYRQSLGQGLEFLIYFQGNSAPDKSGLPSDRFSAERTGGSVSTLTIQRTQQEDSAVYLCASSLDRGAYEQYFGPGTRLTVT.

This sequence joins TRBV10-3 and TRBJ2-7; D gene ambiguous. Germline assignment: CDR1 ENHRY and CDR2 SYGVKD. V gave up 0 bases and J gave up 4 bases, with 7 bases separating them. CDR3 length: 13 residues. CDR3 bases: TGTGCCATCAGTGAGTCGCGACAATACGAGCAGTACTTC. Amino acids: CAISESRQYEQYF.

A note on this clone: Other DNA sequences in the same sample also yield this CDR3. The CDR3 is CSVERGDTGELFF. Written as DNA, the CDR3 is TGCAGCGTTGAGCGAGGGGACACCGGGGAGCTGTTTTTT. This sequence joins TRBV29-1 and TRBJ2-2; either TRBD1 or TRBD2 may fit D (5 bases each). The CDR3 covers 13 residues. The germline V gene encodes CDR1 SQVTM and CDR2 ANQGSEA. V was trimmed by 3 bases and J by 3 bases, leaving 8 bases between them.

In the case of this clone: The DNA is left out, because the CDR3 cannot be placed on it with certainty; the CDR3 is given as TCRdb lists it. The CDR3 here is CASSEGGSTSESYEQYF. The gene calls are TRBV2 and TRBJ2-7; whether TRBD2, the table's D call, matches the DNA was not checked. The CDR3 is made up of 17 amino acids, end residues included. CDR1 and CDR2 (germline): SNHLY, FYNNEI.

On this clone itself: Other DNA sequences in the sample encode the same CDR3. The V and J genes are TRBV27 and TRBJ1-1; D gene unclear. Deletions cut 3 bases from V and 0 bases from J, with 5 bases between. This CDR3 contains 13 residues. CDR1 MNHEY and CDR2 SMNVEV come from the germline V gene (reference sequence). The CDR3 nucleotides read TGTGCCAGCAGTTTGTCCTTGAACACTGAAGCTTTCTTT. Translation: CASSLSLNTEAFF.

The J gene is TRBJ2-7, the V gene TRBV5-1; D tentatively reads TRBD1 or TRBD2 (5 bases each). The CDR3 spans 14 residues. Trimming shortened V by 4 bases and J by 2 bases, and 13 bases separated the two germline ends. CDR1 is SGHRS, CDR2 YFSETQ, per germline. For the CDR3, the DNA is TGCGCCAGCAGCCCCGGGACGATGACCTACGAGCAGTACTTC. It translates to CASSPGTMTYEQYF.

This rearrangement joins TRBV2 to TRBJ2-6, with unresolved D. The germline V gene has CDR1 SNHLY and CDR2 FYNNEI. This CDR3 spans 12 amino acids. The V end lost 8 bases, the J end lost 2 bases, and 4 bases lay between the germline ends. CDR3 amino acids: CASQTGANVLTF. The CDR3 DNA reads TGTGCCAGCCAAACTGGGGCCAACGTCCTGACTTTC.

This clone has a single count. CDR3 DNA: TGTGCCAGTCGGGCCCTCTACAATGAGCAGTTCTTC. This translates into CASRALYNEQFF. V and J are TRBV28 and TRBJ2-1; no firm D call. Trimming stripped 9 bases from V and 3 bases from J, with 9 bases between. The CDR3 is 12 amino acids. Germline V gene data show CDR1 as MDHEN and CDR2 as SYDVKM.

The rearrangement joins TRBV7-9 to TRBJ2-2; perhaps TRBD2 as D (7 bases). CDR1 is SEHNR and CDR2 is FQNEAQ in the germline V gene (reference sequence). The CDR3 has 15 amino acids. V shed 2 bases and J shed 6 bases, with 13 bases lying between them. For the CDR3, the DNA is TGTGCCAGCAGCTTACGGCGCGGGGGCCCCGGGGAGCTGTTTTTT. This codes for CASSLRRGGPGELFF.

This chain uses TRBV19 with TRBJ1-2; D remains unclear. CDR3 length: 10 amino acids. Trimming took off 7 bases at V and 3 bases at J, with 3 bases between the two ends. Germline CDR1 reads LNHDA; CDR2 reads SQIVND (reference sequence). The DNA for the CDR3 is TGTGCCAGTAAGGACTATGGCTACACCTTC. Its protein product is CASKDYGYTF.

The V and J genes are TRBV5-6 and TRBJ2-1; 7 nucleotides line up with TRBD1. From germline, CDR1 is SGHDT and CDR2 YYEEEE. This CDR3 has 16 amino acids. J gave up 5 bases and V 2 bases, and 10 bases lay outside the gene matches. CDR3 nucleotides: TGTGCCAGCAGCTTTTCCCTTAACGACAGGGACAATGAGCAGTTCTTC. This translates into CASSFSLNDRDNEQFF.

This chain connects TRBV4-2 to TRBJ2-6, with D uncertain. The germline V gene has CDR1 LGHNA and CDR2 YNFKEQ. The CDR3 totals 15 residues. V gave up 0 bases and J gave up 0 bases, with 3 bases separating them. This CDR3 is CASSQDSSGANVLTF. Written as DNA, the CDR3 is TGTGCCAGCAGCCAAGATAGCTCTGGGGCCAACGTCCTGACTTTC.

This clone has just a few counts. The CDR3 sequence: CASEGGSGTDTQYF. DNA for the CDR3: TGTGCCAGCGAGGGGGGGTCTGGCACAGATACGCAGTATTTT. This chain uses TRBV2 with TRBJ2-3; a possible D gene is TRBD2 (7 bases). Trimming removed 8 bases from V and 1 base from J, with 13 bases in between. The CDR3 runs 14 residues. Germline CDR1 is SNHLY and CDR2 is FYNNEI.

The chain employs TRBV4-3 and TRBJ2-2; 8 nucleotides align to TRBD1. The CDR3 runs to 16 residues. The J segment lost 0 bases and the V segment lost 4 bases, leaving 4 bases of the junction unmatched. Germline-derived CDR1 and CDR2 are LGHNA and YSLEER. The CDR3 reads CASSLNRGANTGELFF. For the CDR3, the DNA is TGCGCCAGCAGCCTGAACAGGGGGGCGAACACCGGGGAGCTGTTTTTT.

The V call is TRBV5-6, the J call TRBJ1-1; 7 bases are shared with TRBD1. Germline CDR1 SGHDT, CDR2 YYEEEE. The CDR3 extends over 16 amino acids. V lost 3 bases, J lost 4 bases, and 12 bases stayed unmatched. CDR3 residues: CASSYPYRGYGTEAFF. As DNA, the CDR3 is TGTGCCAGCAGCTACCCCTACAGGGGCTACGGCACTGAAGCTTTCTTT.

A single count supports this clone. The V gene is TRBV6-5, the J gene TRBJ2-3, with D perhaps assigned TRBD1 or TRBD2 (5 bases each). Germline V CDR1 and CDR2: MNHEY, SVGAGI. V was cut by 6 bases and J by 4 bases, with 14 bases left in between. The CDR3 is made up of 14 amino acids. CDR3 residues: CASSPGPNSDTQYF. The CDR3 DNA reads TGTGCCAGCAGCCCGGGACCAAACTCAGATACGCAGTATTTT.